Listed below are T cell receptor beta chains from one sample, sequenced in a study of blood T cell repertoires in COVID-19. The repertoire was sequenced with immunoSEQ multiplex PCR; TCRdb's copy has only in-frame clones and lacks some. Among about 130,000 clones, 84% were seen once, and the ten largest hold about 13%. Input material: peripheral blood. The receptors come from a human donor in a cohort sampled during active COVID-19. CDR3s include the opening cysteine and the closing phenylalanine or tryptophan. The D gene is left open where the match is weak. Not all rows give a size; the values are once, few, many and, for expanded clones, a class.

NA	TRBV6-5	few	TRBJ1-1	CASSIQENTEAFF	TGTGCCAGCAGCATACAGGAGAACACTGAAGCTTTCTTT
TRBD2	TRBV5-4	NA	TRBJ2-2	CASSLVRGGGSGELFF	TGTGCCAGCAGCTTGGTTCGCGGGGGGGGATCAGGGGAGCTGTTTTTT
TRBD1	TRBV9	NA	TRBJ2-3	CASSIRDRVQDTQYF	TGTGCCAGCAGCATCCGGGACAGGGTGCAAGATACGCAGTATTTT
NA	TRBV11-2	once	TRBJ2-7	CASSTTGSLSYEQYF	TGTGCCAGCAGCACGACAGGTAGTCTTTCCTACGAGCAGTACTTC
TRBD1	TRBV2	once	TRBJ2-3	CATQGASRTDTQYF	TGTGCCACCCAGGGGGCAAGCCGGACAGATACGCAGTATTTT
NA	TRBV6-2/TRBV6-3	NA	TRBJ1-2	CASSYFGPEDGYTF	TGTGCCAGCAGTTATTTTGGGCCAGAAGATGGCTACACCTTC
TRBD1	TRBV18	NA	TRBJ2-7	CASSPDRVINEQYF	TGTGCCAGCTCACCGGACAGGGTCATCAACGAGCAGTACTTC
TRBD2	TRBV10-1	NA	TRBJ2-7	CASSAQVAGNYEQYF	TGCGCCAGCAGTGCTCAGGTAGCGGGGAACTACGAGCAGTACTTC
NA	TRBV2	NA	TRBJ1-4	CASRAGAGEKLFF	TGTGCCAGCAGGGCAGGGGCCGGTGAAAAACTGTTTTTT
TRBD2	TRBV18	NA	TRBJ2-5	CASSPLRRAGDLQETQYF	TGTGCCAGCTCACCTCTCAGGCGGGCGGGGGACCTCCAAGAGACCCAGTACTTC
NA	TRBV6-5	NA	TRBJ1-6	CASSQGFSRPLHF	TGTGCCAGCAGTCAGGGTTTCTCTAGACCCCTCCACTTT
NA	TRBV30	NA	TRBJ1-1	CAWSVPREIEAFF	TGTGCCTGGAGTGTACCAAGAGAGATTGAAGCTTTCTTT
NA	TRBV5-6	NA	TRBJ2-7	CASSLGTVGSYEQYF	TGTGCCAGCAGCTTGGGGACAGTGGGCTCCTACGAGCAGTACTTC
TRBD2	TRBV30	NA	TRBJ2-7	CAWSAAAGGPYEQYF	TGTGCCTGGAGTGCAGCGGCGGGGGGGCCCTACGAGCAGTACTTC
NA	TRBV7-8	few	TRBJ1-2	CASSLELRDYGYTF	TGTGCCAGCAGCTTAGAGCTTCGGGACTATGGCTACACCTTC
TRBD2	TRBV7-9	once	TRBJ2-1	CASSYLAGGPGNEQFF	TGTGCCAGCAGCTACCTAGCGGGGGGGCCCGGGAATGAGCAGTTCTTC
TRBD1	TRBV19	NA	TRBJ1-5	CASTIDRVRQPQHF	TGTGCCAGTACCATAGACAGGGTAAGGCAGCCCCAGCATTTT
NA	TRBV19	NA	TRBJ2-2	CASSINGGLNTGELFF	TGTGCCAGTAGTATTAACGGGGGGCTTAACACCGGGGAGCTGTTTTTT
TRBD2	TRBV10-1	once	TRBJ2-5	CASSDGGARETQYF	TGCGCCAGCAGTGACGGGGGGGCCCGGGAGACCCAGTACTTC
NA	TRBV6-5	NA	TRBJ1-6	CASSRGSGEGSPLHF	TGTGCCAGCAGTCGCGGTTCAGGGGAGGGTTCACCCCTCCACTTT
TRBD1	TRBV24-1	NA	TRBJ2-1	CATSEPGGRDEQFF	TGTGCCACCAGTGAGCCAGGGGGTCGAGATGAGCAGTTCTTC
TRBD1	TRBV7-9	NA	TRBJ1-4	CASSRGQGAEKLFF	TGTGCCAGCAGCCGTGGACAGGGTGCCGAAAAACTGTTTTTT
NA	TRBV4-1	NA	TRBJ2-1	CASSQDLGTNTYNEQFF	TGCGCCAGCAGCCAAGATTTGGGGACAAATACTTACAATGAGCAGTTCTTC